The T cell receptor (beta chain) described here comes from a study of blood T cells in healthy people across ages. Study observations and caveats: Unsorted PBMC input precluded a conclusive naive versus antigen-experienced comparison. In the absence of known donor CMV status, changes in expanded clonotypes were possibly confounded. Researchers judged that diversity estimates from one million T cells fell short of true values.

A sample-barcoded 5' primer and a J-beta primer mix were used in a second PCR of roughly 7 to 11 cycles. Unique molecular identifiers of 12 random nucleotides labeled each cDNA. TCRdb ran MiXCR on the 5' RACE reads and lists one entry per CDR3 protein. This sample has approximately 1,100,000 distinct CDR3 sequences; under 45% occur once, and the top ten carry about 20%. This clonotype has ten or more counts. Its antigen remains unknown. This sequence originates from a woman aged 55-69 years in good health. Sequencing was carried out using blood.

The CDR3 spells CSVERSPYEQYF. In nucleotides, the CDR3 is TGCAGCGTTGAACGTAGTCCCTACGAGCAGTACTTC. The chain carries TRBV29-1 and TRBJ2-7; D is ambiguous. Trimming stripped 2 bases from V and 2 bases from J, with 7 bases between. There are 12 residues in the CDR3. CDR1 and CDR2 from the germline V gene are SQVTM and ANQGSEA.